This T cell receptor beta chain came from a study of blood T cell repertoires in COVID-19. Across the whole study: The United States, Italy and Spain provided the acute and convalescent COVID-19 samples. Sources were T cells, B-cell-depleted T cells, or PBMCs; the material itself was cDNA or gDNA.

The CDR3 has 11 amino acids. Germline CDR1 and CDR2: DFQATT and SNEGSKA (reference sequence). The germline V and J ends were trimmed by 1 base and 17 bases, with 14 bases remaining between them. The count of this clone is one. Methods used by the authors: Amplified reference gene primers provided the basis for estimating nucleated cell counts. Some clones are missing from TCRdb's copy, which holds only in-frame ones; the method was immunoSEQ multiplex PCR. V, J and clone size were drawn from that table, and D and trimming were deduced from the DNA. The sample includes roughly 80,000 clones, under 95% of them seen just once.

This sequence was found in a woman of 80 years or more with active or convalescent COVID-19. V gene TRBV20-1 combines with J gene TRBJ1-4, with D uncertain. The sample taken for sequencing was peripheral blood. CDR3: CSARVGRTDFF. CDR3 in DNA: TGCAGTGCTAGAGTGGGGAGGACGGATTTTTTT.